A selection of T cell receptor beta chains follows, all from one sample in a study of OX40 agonist ivuxolimab in advanced cancers. Using immunoSEQ multiplex PCR, the repertoire was profiled, and TCRdb retains in-frame clones only, with some absent. The repertoire holds tens of thousands of clones, more than 85% seen once, with 25% in the top ten. Specimen: CD4+ or CD8+ T cells sorted from blood, collected in a trial of the OX40 agonist ivuxolimab. The receptors come from an adult with an advanced solid tumor such as melanoma, head and neck, liver or kidney cancer. Each CDR3 is given with its conserved first and last residue. The D gene is left open where the match is weak. Size is stated for part of the rows, as once, few or many counts, or as a class when the clone is expanded.

cdr3_length j_call d_call clone_size v_call cdr3_aa cdr3_nt
11 TRBJ1-5 - few TRBV12-1 CASSFQQPQHF TGTGCCAGCAGCTTTCAACAGCCCCAGCATTTT
14 TRBJ2-1 - - TRBV4-3 CASSQADYATEQFF TGCGCCAGCAGCCAAGCCGACTACGCTACCGAGCAGTTCTTC
14 TRBJ1-5 - - TRBV19 CASSLDAFNQPQHF TGTGCCAGTAGCTTGGACGCTTTCAATCAGCCCCAGCATTTT
13 TRBJ2-5 - - TRBV7-9 CASSTGTPETQYF TGTGCCAGCAGCACGGGGACCCCCGAGACCCAGTACTTC
13 TRBJ2-7 - - TRBV6-5 CAGSYGQRREQYF TGTGCCGGCAGTTACGGGCAGCGAAGGGAGCAGTACTTC
15 TRBJ2-7 - - TRBV4-3 CASSQGGAEPYEQYF TGCGCCAGCAGCCAAGGAGGAGCGGAGCCCTACGAGCAGTACTTC
14 TRBJ1-1 - - TRBV5-1 CASSLAAGRPEAFF TGCGCCAGCAGCTTGGCCGCGGGGCGTCCTGAAGCTTTCTTT
16 TRBJ1-5 - - TRBV5-1 CASLDPGHPENQPQHF TGCGCCAGCTTAGACCCGGGACACCCCGAGAATCAGCCCCAGCATTTT
16 TRBJ1-2 TRBD1 - TRBV19 CARVTGTGGLGVGYTF TGTGCCAGGGTAACCGGGACAGGGGGCCTTGGAGTTGGCTACACCTTC
13 TRBJ2-3 TRBD2 - TRBV6-1 CASSERETDTQYF TGTGCCAGCAGTGAGCGGGAGACAGATACGCAGTATTTT
14 TRBJ2-6 - - TRBV4-1 CASSQDRRANVLTF TGCGCCAGCAGCCAAGATCGTCGGGCCAACGTCCTGACTTTC
16 TRBJ2-1 - - TRBV10-3 CAISETRGVGPNEQFF TGTGCCATCAGTGAGACCAGAGGGGTGGGACCCAATGAGCAGTTCTTC
13 TRBJ2-7 - - TRBV5-4 CASSFRGHPREYF TGTGCCAGCAGCTTTAGAGGACACCCAAGGGAGTACTTC
15 TRBJ2-7 TRBD1 once TRBV7-2 CASSLYRGRGNEQYF TGTGCCAGCAGCTTGTACAGGGGGCGCGGAAACGAGCAGTACTTC
16 TRBJ1-4 - few TRBV7-9 CASSPTSSATNEKLFF TGTGCCAGCAGCCCGACCTCAAGCGCAACTAATGAAAAACTGTTTTTT
12 TRBJ2-7 TRBD1 - TRBV18 CASSPRTGERYF TGTGCCAGCTCACCGCGGACAGGGGAGCGGTACTTC
14 TRBJ2-1 - - TRBV10-2 CASRGDGPYNEQFF TGCGCCAGCAGGGGGGACGGGCCGTACAATGAGCAGTTCTTC
15 TRBJ1-6 TRBD1 - TRBV27 CASSIGQGGNSPLHF TGTGCCAGCAGTATTGGACAGGGAGGAAATTCACCCCTCCACTTT
15 TRBJ2-2 TRBD1 - TRBV27 CASRRQGVNTGELFF TGTGCCAGCAGAAGACAGGGTGTGAACACCGGGGAGCTGTTTTTT
15 TRBJ1-3 - - TRBV30 CAWSVDSRSGNTIYF TGTGCCTGGAGTGTGGACAGCCGCTCTGGAAACACCATATATTTT
13 TRBJ2-7 - - TRBV7-8 CASSPPSGYEQYF TGTGCCAGCAGCCCCCCCTCGGGCTACGAGCAGTACTTC
15 TRBJ2-7 TRBD2 - TRBV27 CASSGSSGLSYEQYF TGTGCCAGCAGTGGGTCTAGCGGGCTTTCCTACGAGCAGTACTTC
16 TRBJ2-4 - - TRBV19 CASSIVAQVAKNIQYF TGTGCCAGTAGTATAGTAGCCCAGGTGGCCAAAAACATTCAGTACTTC
15 TRBJ2-1 - - TRBV9 CASSVEWGSYNEQFF TGTGCCAGCAGCGTAGAATGGGGCTCCTACAATGAGCAGTTCTTC
11 TRBJ2-1 - - TRBV5-4 CASSLVGEQFF TGTGCCAGCAGCTTGGTTGGTGAGCAGTTCTTC
13 TRBJ2-1 - once TRBV7-3 CASSSPSENEQFF TGTGCCAGCAGCTCCCCCTCGGAGAATGAGCAGTTCTTC
14 TRBJ2-1 - - TRBV25-1 CASSDSGEYNEQFF TGTGCCAGCAGTGATAGCGGAGAGTACAATGAGCAGTTCTTC
15 TRBJ1-2 - - TRBV7-9 CASSAGDPRIYGYTF TGTGCCAGCAGCGCAGGGGACCCTCGGATATATGGCTACACCTTC
15 TRBJ2-5 TRBD2 - TRBV11-2 CASSLELAAQETQYF TGTGCCAGCAGCTTAGAACTAGCGGCCCAAGAGACCCAGTACTTC
14 TRBJ1-2 - - TRBV27 CASSLSGLHYGYTF TGTGCCAGCAGTTTATCAGGGCTTCACTATGGCTACACCTTC
15 TRBJ2-3 - - TRBV9 CASSVVASSTDTQYF TGTGCCAGCAGCGTAGTGGCTAGTAGCACAGATACGCAGTATTTT
16 TRBJ2-5 TRBD1 - TRBV27 CASSWTGGLYQETQYF TGTGCCAGCAGTTGGACAGGGGGCCTGTACCAAGAGACCCAGTACTTC
15 TRBJ1-1 - - TRBV5-5 CASRKMTGLNTEAFF TGTGCCAGCAGGAAAATGACAGGCCTGAACACTGAAGCTTTCTTT
16 TRBJ2-2 TRBD2 once TRBV13 CASGLAGGANTGELFF TGTGCCAGCGGGCTAGCGGGAGGGGCGAACACCGGGGAGCTGTTTTTT
15 TRBJ1-2 - - TRBV6-1 CASSEEATTIYGYTF TGTGCCAGCAGTGAAGAGGCTACTACTATTTATGGCTACACCTTC
15 TRBJ2-3 - once TRBV7-9 CASSTTDVHTDTQYF TGTGCCAGCAGCACCACGGACGTCCACACAGATACGCAGTATTTT
17 TRBJ2-3 TRBD2 - TRBV5-6 CASSPGLAGALTDTQYF TGTGCCAGCAGCCCGGGACTAGCGGGAGCTTTAACAGATACGCAGTATTTT
15 TRBJ1-1 - - TRBV13 CASSSTGAGGTEAFF TGTGCCAGCAGCTCGACGGGGGCGGGGGGCACTGAAGCTTTCTTT
15 TRBJ1-1 - few TRBV7-9 CASSRRPGGWAEAFF TGTGCCAGCAGCCGGCGTCCGGGAGGATGGGCTGAAGCTTTCTTT
14 TRBJ2-7 - - TRBV5-1 CASSLESGAYEQYF TGCGCCAGCAGCTTGGAGTCGGGAGCATACGAGCAGTACTTC
13 TRBJ2-5 TRBD2 - TRBV15 CATSGLAGETQYF TGTGCCACCAGCGGACTAGCGGGAGAGACCCAGTACTTC
13 TRBJ1-2 - - TRBV29-1 CSVEGPGIYGYTF TGCAGCGTTGAAGGTCCAGGTATCTATGGCTACACCTTC
15 TRBJ2-5 - - TRBV7-9 CASSPVWGGPETQYF TGTGCCAGCAGCCCGGTTTGGGGGGGCCCGGAGACCCAGTACTTC
16 TRBJ2-1 TRBD2 - TRBV5-6 CASSGNLAGGLNEQFF TGTGCCAGCAGCGGCAATCTAGCGGGGGGGCTTAATGAGCAGTTCTTC
12 TRBJ2-7 - - TRBV7-9 CASSLGGYVQYF TGTGCCAGCAGCTTAGGCGGGTATGTGCAGTACTTC
15 TRBJ2-7 - - TRBV9 CASSPQGAGLGEQYF TGTGCCAGCAGCCCGCAGGGTGCAGGGTTGGGCGAGCAGTACTTC
16 TRBJ1-1 TRBD1 - TRBV7-3 CASSLTGGGQGTEAFF TGTGCCAGCAGCTTAACTGGTGGGGGACAGGGAACTGAAGCTTTCTTT
17 TRBJ2-3 TRBD2 - TRBV11-2 CASSPGRGGRGTDTQYF TGTGCCAGCAGCCCCGGCCGAGGCGGGAGGGGGACAGATACGCAGTATTTT
14 TRBJ1-5 - - TRBV25-1 CASSPGQPYQPQHF TGTGCCAGCAGTCCCGGTCAGCCTTATCAGCCCCAGCATTTT
13 TRBJ2-6 - - TRBV27 CASSLSGANVLTF TGTGCCAGCAGTTTATCTGGGGCCAACGTCCTGACTTTC
15 TRBJ1-1 - - TRBV11-2 CASSSQERMNTEAFF TGTGCCAGCAGCTCGCAGGAACGGATGAACACTGAAGCTTTCTTT
12 TRBJ2-7 - - TRBV6-6 CASKPSSYEQYF TGTGCCAGCAAGCCCAGCTCCTACGAGCAGTACTTC
12 TRBJ1-1 - once TRBV6-1 CASPRENTEAFF TGTGCCAGCCCCAGGGAAAACACTGAAGCTTTCTTT
15 TRBJ2-2 - - TRBV4-3 CASSQASGVTGELFF TGCGCCAGCAGCCAAGCTTCGGGAGTGACCGGGGAGCTGTTTTTT